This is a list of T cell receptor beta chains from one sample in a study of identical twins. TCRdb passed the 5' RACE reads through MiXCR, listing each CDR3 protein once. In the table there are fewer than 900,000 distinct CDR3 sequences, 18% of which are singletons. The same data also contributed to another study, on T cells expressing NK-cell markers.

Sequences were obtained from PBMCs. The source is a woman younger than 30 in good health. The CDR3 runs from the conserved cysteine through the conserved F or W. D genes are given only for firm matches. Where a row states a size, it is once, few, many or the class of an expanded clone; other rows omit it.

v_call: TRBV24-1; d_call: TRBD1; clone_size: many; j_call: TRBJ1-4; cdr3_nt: TGTGCCACCAGGGACAGGGGTAATGAAAAACTGTTTTTT; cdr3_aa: CATRDRGNEKLFF
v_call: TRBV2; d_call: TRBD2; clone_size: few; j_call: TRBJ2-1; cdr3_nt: TGTGCCAGCAGTGACTTCGGCGGGAGGTCATTCGGTGAGCAGTTCTTC; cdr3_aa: CASSDFGGRSFGEQFF
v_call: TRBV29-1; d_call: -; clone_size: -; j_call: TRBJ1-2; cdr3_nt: TGCAGCGTGACAGTTCAAGGGTCGGAAGGCTACACCTTC; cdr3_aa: CSVTVQGSEGYTF
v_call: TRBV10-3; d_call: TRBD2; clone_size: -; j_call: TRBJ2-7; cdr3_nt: TGTGCCATCCGGACTAGCGGGACCGAAAGAGAGCAGTACTTC; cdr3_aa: CAIRTSGTEREQYF
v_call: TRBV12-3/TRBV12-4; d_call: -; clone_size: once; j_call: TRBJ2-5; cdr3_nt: TGTGCCAGCAGTCCCAGTTTTGTAGCGAGGGAGACCCAGTACTTC; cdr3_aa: CASSPSFVARETQYF
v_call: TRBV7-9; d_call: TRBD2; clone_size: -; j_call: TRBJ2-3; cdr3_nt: TGTGCCAGCAGCTTGCCTCTAGCGGGAGCGGGGACAGATACGCAGTATTTT; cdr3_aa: CASSLPLAGAGTDTQYF
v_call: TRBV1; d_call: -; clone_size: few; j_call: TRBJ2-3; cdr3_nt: TGCACCAGCAGCCTTACTAGCGGGGCGCTAGATACGCAGTATTTT; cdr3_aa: CTSSLTSGALDTQYF
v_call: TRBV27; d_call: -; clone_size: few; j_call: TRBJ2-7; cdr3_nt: TGTGCCAGCAGTTTACTGGGGGAGGCCGAGCAGTACTTC; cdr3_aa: CASSLLGEAEQYF
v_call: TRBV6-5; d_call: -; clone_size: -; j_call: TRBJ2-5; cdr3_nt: TGTGCCAGCAGTTTAACCCATGGGGAGGTCGAGACCCAGTACTTC; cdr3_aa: CASSLTHGEVETQYF
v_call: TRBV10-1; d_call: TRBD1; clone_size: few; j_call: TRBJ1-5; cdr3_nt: TGCGCCGGCACAGGGGTTAGCAATCAGCCCCAGCATTTT; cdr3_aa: CAGTGVSNQPQHF
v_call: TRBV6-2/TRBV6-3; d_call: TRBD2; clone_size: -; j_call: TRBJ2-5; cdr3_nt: TGTGCCAGCAGTGTACTAGCGGGGGGGCCTGAGACCCAGTACTTC; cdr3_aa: CASSVLAGGPETQYF
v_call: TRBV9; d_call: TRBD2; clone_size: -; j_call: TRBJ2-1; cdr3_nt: TGTGCCAGCAGCGAGACTAGCGCGGGTGAGCAGTTCTTC; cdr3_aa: CASSETSAGEQFF
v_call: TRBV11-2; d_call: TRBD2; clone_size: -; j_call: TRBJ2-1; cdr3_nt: TGTGCCAGCAGCGTAGAACTAGCGGGAGCTTACAATGAGCAGTTCTTC; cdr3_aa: CASSVELAGAYNEQFF
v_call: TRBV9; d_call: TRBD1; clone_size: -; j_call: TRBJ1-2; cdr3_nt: TGTGCCAGCAGCGCGCCCACCGGGACAGAGAACTATGGCTACACCTTC; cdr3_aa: CASSAPTGTENYGYTF
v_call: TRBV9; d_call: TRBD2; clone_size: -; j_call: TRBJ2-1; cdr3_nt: TGTGCCAGCAGCGTAGGGGAACTAGCGGGAGGAGAATACTACAATGAGCAGTTCTTC; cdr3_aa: CASSVGELAGGEYYNEQFF
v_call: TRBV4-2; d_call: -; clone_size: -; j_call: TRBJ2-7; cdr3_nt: TGTGCCAGCAGCGGGGCAGCGGTGTCTACCTACGAGCAGTACTTC; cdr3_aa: CASSGAAVSTYEQYF
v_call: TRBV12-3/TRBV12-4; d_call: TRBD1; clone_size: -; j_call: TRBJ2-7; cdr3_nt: TGTGCCAGCAGTCCAGGACAGGGTTTCCGGTACCAGCAGTACTTC; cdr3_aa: CASSPGQGFRYQQYF
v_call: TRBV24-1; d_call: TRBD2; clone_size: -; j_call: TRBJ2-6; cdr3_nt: TGTGCCACCAGTGCCAGCGGGGCTGGGGCCAACGTCCTGACTTTC; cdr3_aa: CATSASGAGANVLTF
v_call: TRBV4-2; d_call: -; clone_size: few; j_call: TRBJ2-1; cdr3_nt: TGTGCCAGCAGCCAAGATAAAGGTGCGGGGTGGGCTGAGCAGTTCTTC; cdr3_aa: CASSQDKGAGWAEQFF
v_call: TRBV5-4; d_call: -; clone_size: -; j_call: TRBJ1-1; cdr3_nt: TGTGCCAGCAGCTTGGAAACAGGGCAACCCCTTCGAGGGGCTTTCTTT; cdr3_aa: CASSLETGQPLRGAFF
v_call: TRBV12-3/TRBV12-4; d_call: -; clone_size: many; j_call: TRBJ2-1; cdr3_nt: TGTGCCAGCAGTTACTACAATGAGCAGTTCTTC; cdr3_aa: CASSYYNEQFF
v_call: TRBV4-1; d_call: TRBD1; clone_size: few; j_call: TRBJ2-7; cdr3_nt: TGCGCCAGCAGCTGGACAGGGGAGTGGGACGAGCAGTACTTC; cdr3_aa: CASSWTGEWDEQYF
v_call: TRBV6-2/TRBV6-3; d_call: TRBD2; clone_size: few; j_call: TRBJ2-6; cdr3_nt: TGTGCCAGCAGTTTCACGGGAGGGCCCTCTGGGGCCAACGTCCTGACTTTC; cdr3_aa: CASSFTGGPSGANVLTF
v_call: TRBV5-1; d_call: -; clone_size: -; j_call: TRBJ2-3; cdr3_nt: TGCGCCAGCAGCTCGGTTCCAGGGGATGTCTCGGATACGCAGTATTTT; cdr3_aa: CASSSVPGDVSDTQYF
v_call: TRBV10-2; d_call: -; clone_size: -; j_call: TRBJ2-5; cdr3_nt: TGCGCCAGCAGTGAAGAAGGGCGGAGAGAGACCCAGTACTTC; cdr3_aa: CASSEEGRRETQYF
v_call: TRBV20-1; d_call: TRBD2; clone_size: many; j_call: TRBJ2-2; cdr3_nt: TGCAGTGCCAACCCTAGCGGGGCGGACACCGGGGAGCTGTTTTTT; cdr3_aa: CSANPSGADTGELFF
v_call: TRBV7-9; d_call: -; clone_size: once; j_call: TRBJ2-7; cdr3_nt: TGTGCCAGCAGCTTATCCGGCAGTTGGGACGAGCAGTACTTC; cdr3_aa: CASSLSGSWDEQYF
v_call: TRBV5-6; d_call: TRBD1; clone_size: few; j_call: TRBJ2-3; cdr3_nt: TGTGCCAGCAGCCGACAGGGTCTTAGCACAGATACGCAGTATTTT; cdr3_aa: CASSRQGLSTDTQYF
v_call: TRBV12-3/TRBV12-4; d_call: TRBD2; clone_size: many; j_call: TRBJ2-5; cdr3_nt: TGTGCCAGCTCCCGGGGGGTGCGGGGGACGCAAGAGACCCAGTACTTC; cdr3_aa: CASSRGVRGTQETQYF
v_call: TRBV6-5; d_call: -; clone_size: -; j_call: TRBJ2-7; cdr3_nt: TGTGCCAGCAGTTACGCTTCGAGGGGGACCTACGAGCAGTACTTC; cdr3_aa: CASSYASRGTYEQYF
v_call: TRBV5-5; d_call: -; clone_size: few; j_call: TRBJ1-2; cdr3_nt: TGTGCCAGCCGCGGCCTGGGGGTAGACTATGGCTACACCTTC; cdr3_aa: CASRGLGVDYGYTF
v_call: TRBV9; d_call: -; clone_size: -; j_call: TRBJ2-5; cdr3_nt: TGTGCCAGCAGCCCCAGACCCCCAGGCGGACAGTCGGAGACCCAGTACTTC; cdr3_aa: CASSPRPPGGQSETQYF
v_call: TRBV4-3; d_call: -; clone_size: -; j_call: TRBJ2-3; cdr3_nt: TGCGCCAGCAGCCAATCCGACTTTGGTACGCAGTATTTT; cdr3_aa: CASSQSDFGTQYF
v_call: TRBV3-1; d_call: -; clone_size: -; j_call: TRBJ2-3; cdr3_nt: TGTGCCAGCAGCCATCAAGTAGGAGGTGATACGCAGTATTTT; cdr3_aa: CASSHQVGGDTQYF
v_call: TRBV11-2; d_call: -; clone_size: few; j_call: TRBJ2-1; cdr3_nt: TGTGCCAGCAGCTTAATCTCCTACAAAGGGAATGAGCAGTTCTTC; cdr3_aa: CASSLISYKGNEQFF
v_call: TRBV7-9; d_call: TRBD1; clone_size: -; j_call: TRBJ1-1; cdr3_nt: TGTGCCAGCGGGGGGGACAGTAGGGCTTTCTTT; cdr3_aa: CASGGDSRAFF
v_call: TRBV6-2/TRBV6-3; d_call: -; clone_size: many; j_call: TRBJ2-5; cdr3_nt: TGTGCCAGCAGTCCGCGCCAAGAGACCCAGTACTTC; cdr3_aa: CASSPRQETQYF
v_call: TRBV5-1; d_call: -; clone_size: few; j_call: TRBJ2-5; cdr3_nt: TGCGCCAGCACCGTAGGATTGCGCCAAGAGACCCAGTACTTC; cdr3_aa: CASTVGLRQETQYF
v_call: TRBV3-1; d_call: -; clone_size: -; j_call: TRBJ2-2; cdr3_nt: TGTGCCAGCAGCCACCGCGACACCTCCACCGGGGAGCTGTTTTTT; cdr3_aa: CASSHRDTSTGELFF
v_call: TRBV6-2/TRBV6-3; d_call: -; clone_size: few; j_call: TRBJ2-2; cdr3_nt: TGTGCCAGCAGTTACACACCCGGACGGGTAAACACCGGGGAGCTGTTTTTT; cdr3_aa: CASSYTPGRVNTGELFF
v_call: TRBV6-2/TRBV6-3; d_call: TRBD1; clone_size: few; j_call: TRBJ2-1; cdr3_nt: TGTGCCACCACCGGGACAGGGAAATACAATGAGCAGTTCTTC; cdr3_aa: CATTGTGKYNEQFF
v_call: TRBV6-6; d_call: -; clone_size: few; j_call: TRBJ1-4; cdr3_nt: TGTGCCAGCAGTTATTCTGTCCAGATAAAACTGTTTTTT; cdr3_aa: CASSYSVQIKLFF
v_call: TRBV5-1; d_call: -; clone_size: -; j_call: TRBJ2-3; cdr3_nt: TGCGCCAGCAGCTTCTACCGGACAAGCACAGATACGCAGTATTTT; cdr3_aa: CASSFYRTSTDTQYF
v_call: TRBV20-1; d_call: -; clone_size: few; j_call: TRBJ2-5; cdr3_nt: TGCAGTGCTACAACCCCCCTGGAGACCCAGTACTTC; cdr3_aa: CSATTPLETQYF
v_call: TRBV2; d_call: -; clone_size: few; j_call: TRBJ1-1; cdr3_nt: TGTGCCAGCAGTGAGGGCGGACCCACTGAAGCTTTCTTT; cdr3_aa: CASSEGGPTEAFF
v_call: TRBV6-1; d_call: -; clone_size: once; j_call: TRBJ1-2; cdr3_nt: TGTGCCAGCAGGGAGCAGTCCTCTAACTATGGCTACACCTTC; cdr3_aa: CASREQSSNYGYTF